A single sample is the source of the 7 T cell receptor beta chains below, sequenced in a study of Ad26.COV2.S vaccination and SARS-CoV-2 variants. Treatment here: 15 to 20 received Ad26.COV2.S at low or high dose, single or two shots; 5 received placebo; per-sample allocation not given. Vaccine and placebo recipients were sampled on day 63 after the first injection. The table came from immunoSEQ multiplex PCR; TCRdb's copy has only in-frame clones and leaves some out. This table has about half a million clones, approximately 90% appearing once. This material consisted of peripheral blood, taken in a trial of Ad26.COV2.S vaccine versus placebo. These receptors all come from a person aged 18 to 59 who received the Ad26.COV2.S COVID-19 vaccine or a placebo.

The genes are TRBV27 and TRBJ2-2; D gene ambiguous. The CDR3 spans 17 residues. Trimming stripped 3 bases from V and 4 bases from J, with 18 bases between. Per germline, CDR1 MNHEY and CDR2 SMNVEV (reference sequence). DNA of the CDR3: TGTGCCAGCAGTTTTTTTGGGGAAAGGGTTGGCACCGGGGAGCTGTTTTTT. Translating gives CASSFFGERVGTGELFF.

A word on this clone: The sample carries other DNA sequences with the same CDR3. J is TRBJ1-6 and V is TRBV27; D unclear. The ends were cut back, 3 bases at V and 9 bases at J, with 6 bases in the middle. Germline V gene data show CDR1 as MNHEY and CDR2 as SMNVEV (reference sequence). CDR3 length equals 12 residues. CDR3 coding DNA: TGTGCCAGCAGTTTCGCCGGTTCACCCCTCCACTTT. As protein: CASSFAGSPLHF.

This clone was recorded only once. The rearrangement joins TRBV3-1 (or the pseudogene TRBV3-2) to TRBJ2-5; D is unresolved. This CDR3 has 16 amino acids. CDR1 is LGHDT and CDR2 is YNNKEL in the germline V gene (reference sequence). V shed 4 bases and J shed 5 bases, with 20 bases lying between them. The CDR3 DNA is TGTGCCAGCAGCCGCGACTGGAGCTCCCGAAGGGAGACCCAGTACTTC. Amino acid sequence: CASSRDWSSRRETQYF.

The V and J genes are TRBV9 and TRBJ2-5; D is unresolved. The CDR3 consists of 15 residues. Trimming cost V 0 bases and J 0 bases, with 9 bases left between them. Germline V gene lookup returns CDR1 SGDLS and CDR2 YYNGEE. The CDR3 region has the DNA TGTGCCAGCAGCGTAGACCCGGTCGACCAAGAGACCCAGTACTTC. As protein: CASSVDPVDQETQYF.

The rearrangement uses TRBV27 and TRBJ1-1; D is unclear. Deletions cut 9 bases from V and 1 base from J, with 15 bases between. The CDR3 covers 14 residues. Per the germline V gene, CDR1 is MNHEY and CDR2 is SMNVEV (reference sequence). The CDR3 nucleotides are TGTGCCAGTCGGCGGGTAGGAAGGAACACTGAAGCTTTCTTT. Translating gives CASRRVGRNTEAFF.

The rearrangement joins TRBV6-2 or TRBV6-3 to TRBJ1-1, with D possibly matching TRBD1 (5 bases). The CDR3 is made up of 15 amino acids. The V gene lost 0 bases and the J gene lost 1 base, with 9 bases spanning the gap. The germline V gene encodes CDR1 MNHEY and CDR2 SVGEGT. The CDR3 nucleotides read TGTGCCAGCAGTTACTCGGGGCGTCGGAACACTGAAGCTTTCTTT. Amino acid sequence: CASSYSGRRNTEAFF.

The genes are TRBV5-6 and TRBJ2-2; 7 positions match TRBD1. J gave up 3 bases and V 2 bases, and 4 bases lay outside the gene matches. The CDR3 sequence is 15 residues long. Looked up from germline, CDR1 is SGHDT and CDR2 is YYEEEE. The CDR3 nucleotides read TGTGCCAGCAGCTTCGGGGACAGAGACACCGGGGAGCTGTTTTTT. It is translated as CASSFGDRDTGELFF.